The 21 T cell receptor beta chains below were found in one sample sequenced in a study of STAT5B mutations in CD4+ large granular lymphocyte leukemia. TCRdb keeps only in-frame clones here, not all; method: immunoSEQ multiplex PCR. The table lists 35,000 or so clones, 70% to 90% of them singletons. Sequencing used CD4+ T cells from blood buffy coats. The receptors shown here come from a human donor in good health.

The chain is built from TRBV19 and TRBJ1-4; D is unclear. The CDR3 extends over 16 amino acids. Germline lookup yields CDR1 LNHDA and CDR2 SQIVND (reference sequence). V was cut by 4 bases and J by 5 bases, with 17 bases left in between. CDR3 DNA sequence: TGTGCCAGTAGTACCCGGACCCTCTTGAGGAATGAAAAACTGTTTTTT. Encoded protein: CASSTRTLLRNEKLFF.

The chain has TRBV9 and TRBJ2-3; 8 bases align to TRBD2. The V segment lost 0 bases and the J segment 4 bases; nucleotides outside the gene matches: 13. The CDR3 extends over 18 amino acids. Germline V gives CDR1 SGDLS, CDR2 YYNGEE. The CDR3 loop is CASSVARSAGGGADTQYF. The DNA of the CDR3 is TGTGCCAGCAGCGTAGCCCGGTCCGCGGGAGGCGGGGCAGATACGCAGTATTTT.

The J gene is TRBJ2-6, the V gene TRBV19; either TRBD1 or TRBD2 may supply D (6 bases each). V lost 5 bases and J 2 bases, leaving 10 bases between the germline ends. CDR1 and CDR2 (germline): LNHDA, SQIVND (reference sequence). The CDR3 totals 15 residues. The CDR3 nucleotides are TGTGCCAGTAGTGGGGGGCAGGCTGGGGCCAACGTCCTGACTTTC. Translated: CASSGGQAGANVLTF.

V usage is TRBV9 and J usage is TRBJ1-4; TRBD1 might be the D (5 bases). Germline-derived CDR1 and CDR2 are SGDLS and YYNGEE. With 2 bases removed from V and 4 bases from J, the gap between germline ends came to 15 bases. The CDR3 sequence is 16 residues long. This CDR3 reads CASSVQGLGFNEKLFF. CDR3 DNA: TGTGCCAGCAGCGTCCAGGGTCTGGGATTTAATGAAAAACTGTTTTTT. The full variable domain, rest sourced from reference TRBV9 and TRBJ1-4, is DSGVTQTPKHLITATGQRVTLRCSPRSGDLSVYWYQQSLDQGLQFLIQYYNGEERAKGNILERFSAQQFPDLHSELNLSSLELGDSALYFCASSVQGLGFNEKLFFGSGTQLSVL.

The chain uses TRBV5-1 and TRBJ2-3, with 7 nucleotides matching TRBD1. Germline V lookup: CDR1 SGHRS, CDR2 YFSETQ. J lost 6 bases, V lost 1 base, and 11 bases had no gene match. The CDR3 extends over 16 amino acids. CDR3 in amino acids: CASSLFPEGASDTQYF. CDR3 nucleotide sequence: TGCGCCAGCAGCTTGTTTCCAGAGGGGGCCTCGGATACGCAGTATTTT.

The chain employs TRBV7-9 and TRBJ2-1; weak D call: TRBD2 (7 bases). Trimming shortened V by 3 bases and J by 4 bases, and 13 bases separated the two germline ends. Germline CDR1 SEHNR, CDR2 FQNEAQ (reference sequence). This CDR3 is 15 amino acids long. The CDR3 nucleotides are TGTGCCAGCAGCTTGGGAGGGGGGCGGTACAATGAGCAGTTCTTC. The encoded protein is CASSLGGGRYNEQFF.

CDR3 amino acids: CASSSAGPGSYEQYF. As DNA, the CDR3 is TGTGCCAGCAGTTCCGCTGGACCAGGATCCTACGAGCAGTACTTC. This chain uses TRBV6-5 with TRBJ2-7; D unclear. The germline V gene encodes CDR1 MNHEY and CDR2 SVGAGI. This CDR3 comprises 15 residues. V was cut by 4 bases and J by 1 base, with 14 bases left in between.

V gene TRBV2 combines with J gene TRBJ2-2, with 8 bases identical to TRBD1. V shed 8 bases, J shed 7 bases, and the junction held 6 bases outside the gene matches. This CDR3 has 13 residues. Germline CDR1 is SNHLY and CDR2 is FYNNEI. CDR3 DNA: TGTGCCAGCTCGGACAGGGTGGGCGGGGAGCTGTTTTTT. Amino acids: CASSDRVGGELFF.

The chain couples TRBV5-6 to TRBJ2-5; 8 bases align to TRBD1. From germline, CDR1 is SGHDT and CDR2 YYEEEE. The CDR3 is 15 amino acids. V trimming: 2 bases; J trimming: 4 bases; junction bases outside the gene matches: 7. The CDR3 nucleotides are TGTGCCAGCAGCTTTTCCCAGGGGGCAGGAGAGACCCAGTACTTC. Protein product: CASSFSQGAGETQYF.

The rearrangement links TRBV6-1 to TRBJ1-2; unclear D gene. Germline loops: CDR1 MNHNS, CDR2 SASEGT. The CDR3 is 13 residues long. Trimming removed 0 bases at V and 1 base at J, with 3 bases between. The CDR3 nucleotides read TGTGCCAGCAGTGAAGCCTATAACTATGGCTACACCTTC. This codes for CASSEAYNYGYTF.

This chain joins TRBV6-6 and TRBJ1-5; a weak D match, TRBD1 (5 bases). CDR3 length equals 14 residues. Germline-derived CDR1 and CDR2 are MNHNY and SVGAGI (reference sequence). The ends were cut back, 6 bases at V and 8 bases at J, with 17 bases in the middle. Here the CDR3 reads CASSPNPDREPQHF. CDR3 nucleotide sequence: TGTGCCAGCAGCCCCAACCCCGACAGAGAGCCCCAGCATTTT.

V usage is TRBV7-6 and J usage is TRBJ2-7; 9 nucleotides align to TRBD1. Germline V lookup: CDR1 SGHVS, CDR2 FNYEAQ. The CDR3 has 14 amino acids. V shed 4 bases, J shed 2 bases, and the junction held 3 bases outside the gene matches. CDR3 protein: CASSYRGRTYEQYF. CDR3 coding DNA: TGTGCCAGCAGCTACAGGGGGCGTACCTACGAGCAGTACTTC.

This chain connects TRBV7-6 to TRBJ1-3, with 9 bases fitting TRBD1. The V segment lost 5 bases and the J segment 7 bases; nucleotides outside the gene matches: 6. The germline V gene has CDR1 SGHVS and CDR2 FNYEAQ. The CDR3 is 14 amino acids. CDR3 residues: CASSLGTGKNTIYF. As DNA, the CDR3 is TGTGCCAGCAGCCTCGGGACAGGGAAGAACACCATATATTTT. The whole variable domain, remainder taken from reference TRBV7-6 and TRBJ1-3, is GAGVSQSPRYKVTKRGQDVALRCDPISGHVSLYWYRQALGQGPEFLTYFNYEAQQDKSGLPNDRFSAERPEGSISTLTIQRTEQRDSAMYRCASSLGTGKNTIYFGEGSWLTVV.

The chain recombines TRBV5-4 with TRBJ2-3; no definite D call. CDR1 is SGHNT and CDR2 is YYREEE in the germline V gene (reference sequence). The CDR3 extends over 16 amino acids. Trimming took off 0 bases at V and 1 base at J, with 12 bases between the two ends. CDR3 nucleotide sequence: TGTGCCAGCAGCTTGGGTAATTCGCCAGGCACAGATACGCAGTATTTT. This gives the protein CASSLGNSPGTDTQYF.

Here the CDR3 DNA reads TGTGCCAGCAGCATACTAGCGGGAGGGGAGAATGAGCAGTTCTTC. The encoded protein is CASSILAGGENEQFF. The chain joins TRBV28 to TRBJ2-1, with 13 positions matching TRBD2. Germline V gene sequence: CDR1 MDHEN, CDR2 SYDVKM. This CDR3 region has 15 residues. V trimming: 6 bases; J trimming: 7 bases; junction bases outside the gene matches: 6.

V gene TRBV29-1 combines with J gene TRBJ2-3; D perhaps matches TRBD2 (5 bases). CDR1 is SQVTM, CDR2 ANQGSEA, per germline. V was clipped by 6 bases and J by 7 bases, with 20 bases between them. The CDR3 consists of 14 residues. The chain's CDR3 is CSVSFRRSTYTQYF. The CDR3 DNA sequence: TGCAGCGTATCGTTCCGGAGGTCAACCTATACGCAGTATTTT.

This chain links TRBV27 with TRBJ1-2, with 9 bases aligning to TRBD1. CDR3 length: 14 amino acids. J was trimmed by 0 bases and V by 5 bases; bases with no gene match: 1. The germline V gene has CDR1 MNHEY and CDR2 SMNVEV (reference sequence). CDR3: CASSRTGANYGYTF. CDR3 DNA: TGTGCCAGCAGTCGGACAGGGGCTAACTATGGCTACACCTTC.

The chain combines TRBV19 with TRBJ1-2; maybe TRBD1 (5 bases). Germline V gene lookup returns CDR1 LNHDA and CDR2 SQIVND (reference sequence). This CDR3 spans 12 amino acids. V lost 5 bases and J 4 bases, leaving 8 bases between the germline ends. CDR3 sequence (DNA): TGTGCCAGTAGTGCTGACAGCTATGGCTACACCTTC. This encodes CASSADSYGYTF.

The chain has TRBV11-2 and TRBJ2-5; TRBD1 or TRBD2 may be the D gene (5 bases each). The CDR3 has 14 residues. The V gene lost 5 bases and the J gene lost 1 base, with 11 bases spanning the gap. CDR1 is SGHAT and CDR2 is FQNNGV in the germline V gene. CDR3 sequence reads: CASSAGTIQETQYF. For the CDR3, the DNA is TGTGCCAGCAGCGCAGGGACCATCCAAGAGACCCAGTACTTC.

The V call is TRBV21-1, the J call TRBJ1-4. TRBV21-1 is flagged as a pseudogene. CDR3 length: 14 residues. The CDR3 region is CASSVPGANEKLFF. DNA for the CDR3: TGTGCCAGCAGCGTACCGGGGGCTAATGAAAAACTGTTTTTT.

The CDR3 reads CASSFQDRAADTQYF. Written as DNA, the CDR3 is TGCGCCAGCAGCTTCCAGGACAGGGCTGCAGATACGCAGTATTTT. J is TRBJ2-3 and V is TRBV5-1, with TRBD1 identical over 8 bases. Germline CDR1 SGHRS, CDR2 YFSETQ. The J segment lost 4 bases and the V segment lost 2 bases, leaving 6 bases of the junction unmatched. This CDR3 comprises 15 residues.